The T cell receptor beta chain described here comes from a study of blood T cell repertoires in COVID-19. Study as a whole: Samples taken during acute and convalescent COVID-19 were collected in the United States, Italy and Spain.

Original processing methods: The authors estimated nucleated cell counts from reference gene primer amplification. Here immunoSEQ multiplex PCR was the method, and the copy in TCRdb shows in-frame clones only, minus some. The V and J calls and clone size come from that table; D and trimming were worked out from the DNA. The sample carries under 200,000 clones, roughly 87% recorded once. CDR1 is LGHDT and CDR2 is YNNKEL in the germline V gene (reference sequence). V dropped 0 bases and J dropped 1; count of bases not matched to a gene: 9. The CDR3 contains 18 residues. Sample: PBMCs or T cells enriched from blood (not recorded which). The chain links TRBV3-1 (or the pseudogene TRBV3-2) to TRBJ2-4; TRBD2 matches 7 bases. The clonotype originates from a woman between 45 and 65 years old who had recovered from COVID-19. For the CDR3, the DNA is TGTGCCAGCAGCCAAGAGGTCGCCGGGGGGACGGCCAAAAACATTCAGTACTTC. Translation: CASSQEVAGGTAKNIQYF.